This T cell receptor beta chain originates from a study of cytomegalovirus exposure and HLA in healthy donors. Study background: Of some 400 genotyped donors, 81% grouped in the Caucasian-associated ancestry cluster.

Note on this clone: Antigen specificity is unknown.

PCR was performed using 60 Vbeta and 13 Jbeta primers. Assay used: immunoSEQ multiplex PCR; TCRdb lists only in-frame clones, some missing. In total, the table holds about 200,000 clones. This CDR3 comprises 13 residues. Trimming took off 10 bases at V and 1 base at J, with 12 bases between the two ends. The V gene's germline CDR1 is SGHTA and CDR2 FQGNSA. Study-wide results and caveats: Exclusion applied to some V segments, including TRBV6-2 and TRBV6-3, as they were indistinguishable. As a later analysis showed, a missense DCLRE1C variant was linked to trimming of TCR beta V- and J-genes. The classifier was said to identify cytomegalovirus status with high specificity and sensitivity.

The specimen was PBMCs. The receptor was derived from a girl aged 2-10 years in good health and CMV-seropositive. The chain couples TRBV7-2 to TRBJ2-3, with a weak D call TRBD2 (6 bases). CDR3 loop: CATGGSGTDTQYF. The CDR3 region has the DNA TGTGCCACCGGGGGTTCTGGCACAGATACGCAGTATTTT.